A single sample gave rise to the 13 T cell receptor beta chains below, sequenced in a study of T cells in localized non-small cell lung cancer. Measured with immunoSEQ multiplex PCR; TCRdb has only the in-frame clones, and not every one. The sample records about 31,000 clones, 90% to 95% being singletons. This material consisted of peripheral blood, taken before any cancer treatment. The source of these receptors is a woman aged 40 to 75 with stage I lung adenocarcinoma.

The V gene is TRBV12-5, the J gene TRBJ1-2; D remains ambiguous. The V gene lost 6 bases and the J gene lost 3 bases, with 17 bases spanning the gap. Germline lookup yields CDR1 LGHNT and CDR2 FRNRAP. There are 15 residues in the CDR3. Here the CDR3 reads CASGPPTFYDYGYTF. The CDR3 nucleotides are TGTGCTAGTGGCCCCCCGACATTTTACGACTATGGCTACACCTTC. The variable domain in full, completed from reference TRBV12-5 and TRBJ1-2, reads DARVTQTPRHKVTEMGQEVTMRCQPILGHNTVFWYRQTMMQGLELLAYFRNRAPLDDSGMPKDRFSAEMPDATLATLKIQPSEPRDSAVYFCASGPPTFYDYGYTFGSGTRLTVV.

This clone was counted a single time. V is TRBV7-9 and J is TRBJ1-2; D unresolved. This CDR3 contains 14 residues. V dropped 2 bases and J dropped 7 bases, with 14 bases sitting between them. Germline lookup yields CDR1 SEHNR and CDR2 FQNEAQ (reference sequence). The CDR3 protein is CASSLPTGRGGYTF. CDR3 coding DNA: TGTGCCAGCAGCTTACCCACGGGCCGAGGTGGCTACACCTTC.

The V and J genes are TRBV25-1 and TRBJ1-5; D call uncertain. V shed 7 bases and J shed 0 bases, with 10 bases lying between them. CDR1 MGHDK and CDR2 SYGVNS come from the germline V gene. The CDR3 is 14 residues long. CDR3 residues: CASKGSLSNQPQHF. For the CDR3, the DNA is TGTGCCAGCAAGGGCAGCCTTAGCAATCAGCCCCAGCATTTT.

This chain joins TRBV4-2 and TRBJ2-1; 15 nucleotides agree with TRBD2. Germline V CDR1 and CDR2: LGHNA, YNFKEQ. V trimming: 1 base; J trimming: 8 bases; junction bases outside the gene matches: 6. The CDR3 has 17 residues. CDR3 nucleotide sequence: TGTGCCAGCAGCCAAGGGACTAGCGGGAGGGCCGGCCATGAGCAGTTCTTC. It encodes CASSQGTSGRAGHEQFF.

The V and J genes are TRBV9 and TRBJ2-5, with a weak D call TRBD1 (7 bases). V gave up 4 bases and J gave up 3 bases, with 19 bases separating them. Germline-derived CDR1 and CDR2 are SGDLS and YYNGEE. The length of the CDR3 is 16 residues. The CDR3 bases are TGTGCCAGCAGCACTCAACCAGGGGGGACCAAAGAGACCCAGTACTTC. Amino acid sequence: CASSTQPGGTKETQYF.

The genes are TRBV11-2 and TRBJ2-7; TRBD2 is a possible D gene (5 bases). The CDR3 has 16 residues. V shed 1 base and J shed 6 bases, with 19 bases lying between them. CDR1 is SGHAT, CDR2 FQNNGV, per germline. The CDR3 loop reads CASSLVGTDTRREQYF. CDR3 nucleotide sequence: TGTGCCAGCAGCTTAGTTGGTACAGATACTAGACGCGAGCAGTACTTC.

The chain couples TRBV7-9 to TRBJ2-1; no definite D call. V was trimmed by 2 bases and J by 5 bases, leaving 7 bases between them. This CDR3 is 13 amino acids long. Germline CDR1 reads SEHNR; CDR2 reads FQNEAQ (reference sequence). CDR3 coding DNA: TGTGCCAGCAGCTTATCACTAAACAATGAGCAGTTCTTC. Translating it yields CASSLSLNNEQFF.

V gene TRBV14 combines with J gene TRBJ2-3; unclear D gene. The CDR3 is 14 amino acids. Germline V gene sequence: CDR1 SGHDN, CDR2 FVKESK. V lost 0 bases and J 5 bases, leaving 9 bases between the germline ends. The CDR3 DNA sequence: TGTGCCAGCAGCCAAGAGAGATTGGTAGATACGCAGTATTTT. Translation gives CASSQERLVDTQYF.

This chain joins TRBV5-4 and TRBJ2-2, with D tentatively TRBD2 (5 bases). V was clipped by 2 bases and J by 7 bases, with 9 bases between them. This CDR3 region has 13 residues. CDR1 and CDR2 (germline): SGHNT, YYREEE (reference sequence). CDR3 coding DNA: TGTGCCAGCAGCTTTGGACTCGGCGGGGAGCTGTTTTTT. Translating gives CASSFGLGGELFF.

In this sample, this clone turned up a few times. This rearrangement joins TRBV27 to TRBJ1-1; D ambiguous. The germline V and J ends were trimmed by 5 bases and 4 bases, with 17 bases remaining between them. This CDR3 region has 15 residues. Germline values: CDR1 MNHEY, CDR2 SMNVEV (reference sequence). CDR3: CASSQSHGYSTEAFF. The CDR3 DNA reads as TGTGCCAGCAGTCAGTCCCACGGGTATAGCACTGAAGCTTTCTTT.

J is TRBJ2-7 and V is TRBV6-5; D perhaps matches TRBD2 (5 bases). The CDR3 runs to 12 residues. From germline, CDR1 is MNHEY and CDR2 SVGAGI. Trimming stripped 5 bases from V and 0 bases from J, with 5 bases between. The CDR3 coding sequence is TGTGCCAGCAGTACTAGCTCCTACGAGCAGTACTTC. Translated: CASSTSSYEQYF.

The chain is built from TRBV7-2 and TRBJ1-4; TRBD1 is a possible D gene (5 bases). The V end was cut by 1 base, the J end by 0 bases, with 9 bases between. CDR1 is SGHTA and CDR2 is FQGNSA in the germline V gene. This CDR3 has 16 amino acids. The CDR3, as DNA: TGTGCCAGCAGCTTAGGGCAGGGACCAACTAATGAAAAACTGTTTTTT. Translation gives CASSLGQGPTNEKLFF.

V and J are TRBV18 and TRBJ2-1; D assignment may be TRBD1 or TRBD2 (5 bases each). The V gene lost 4 bases and the J gene lost 2 bases, with 12 bases spanning the gap. CDR3 length: 15 amino acids. From germline, CDR1 is KGHSH and CDR2 LQKENI. This CDR3 is CASSRRDPPYNEQFF. The CDR3 nucleotides are TGTGCCAGCTCACGCCGGGACCCTCCCTACAATGAGCAGTTCTTC.